The clone carrying this T cell receptor beta chain was picked up many times. Antigen: not known. Using RNA transcripts as the source, TCR beta CDR3 regions were amplified. First-round RT-PCR with HTBI primers amplified the TCR CDR3 region. One entry per CDR3 protein, called by TCRdb with MiXCR from the multiplex PCR reads. The sample holds around 340,000 distinct CDR3 sequences, about a sixth seen once. The study included ophthalmopathy patients with Clinical Activity Score at least 3, NOSPECS grade at least 4 and duration under 3 months. This sample stems from a study of T cells in Graves' hyperthyroidism and ophthalmopathy. V was pared by 4 bases and J by 3 bases, with 9 bases between. This CDR3 region has 14 residues. Germline CDR1 MGHDK, CDR2 SYGVNS. Whole-study results and caveats: Expanded thyroid clonotypes (above 0.001) were mostly also found in blood.

The chain employs TRBV25-1 and TRBJ2-2; possibly TRBD2 for D (5 bases). The sample consisted of blood. The clonotype originates from a woman aged 40-49 years with Graves' ophthalmopathy. The DNA of the CDR3 is TGTGCCAGCAGTGCAGGAGGTGACACCGGGGAGCTGTTTTTT. This sequence encodes CASSAGGDTGELFF.